These 5 T cell receptor beta chains were sequenced from one sample in a study of T-cell reconstitution after alpha-beta-depleted transplantation in children. It was with unique molecular identifiers that the TCRbeta library was prepared. A single record per CDR3 protein comes from TCRdb applying MiXCR to the PCR reads. The sample consists of around 450,000 distinct CDR3 sequences, around 46% of them appearing once. This material consisted of PBMCs, taken before TCRalphabeta/CD19-depleted stem cell transplant. These receptors originate from a girl aged 2 to 10 with aplastic anemia, due to receive a stem cell transplant.

The sample holds a few counts of this clonotype. The chain has TRBV7-9 and TRBJ2-1; D is possibly TRBD1 or TRBD2 (5 bases each). The V and J ends lost 4 bases and 6 bases respectively, with 19 bases between them. CDR3 length: 16 residues. CDR1 is SEHNR, CDR2 FQNEAQ, per germline (reference sequence). DNA for the CDR3: TGTGCCAGCAGCTGGACGGGGTCGGTAAGGGGCAATGAGCAGTTCTTC. Encoded protein: CASSWTGSVRGNEQFF.

This clonotype was detected only a few times. The chain has TRBV20-1 and TRBJ2-1; the D call may be TRBD1 or TRBD2 (6 bases each). The CDR3 has 12 amino acids. In germline, CDR1 is DFQATT, CDR2 SNEGSKA (reference sequence). The CDR3 reads CSAGGQTYEQFF. The CDR3 nucleotides are TGCAGCGCCGGGGGCCAGACCTATGAGCAGTTCTTC.

The genes are TRBV6-1 and TRBJ2-7, with 7 bases lining up with TRBD1. V lost 6 bases, J lost 2 bases, and 10 bases stayed unmatched. The V gene's germline CDR1 is MNHNS and CDR2 SASEGT. The CDR3 sequence is 15 residues long. Here the CDR3 reads CASRSTGAPTYEQYF. The DNA of the CDR3 is TGTGCCAGCAGATCCACAGGGGCTCCTACCTACGAGCAGTACTTC.

The chain is built from TRBV29-1 and TRBJ2-2; tentatively, D is TRBD2 (6 bases). The CDR3 loop spans 13 amino acids. V was clipped by 2 bases and J by 6 bases, with 10 bases between them. Germline V lookup: CDR1 SQVTM, CDR2 ANQGSEA. CDR3 loop: CSVERRESGELFF. The CDR3 DNA reads TGCAGCGTTGAAAGGAGGGAGTCCGGGGAGCTGTTTTTT.

This clonotype turned up a few times. The chain links TRBV2 to TRBJ2-2, with a weak D call TRBD1 (7 bases). There are 16 residues in the CDR3. Trimming removed 8 bases at V and 1 base at J, with 17 bases between. Germline CDR1 SNHLY, CDR2 FYNNEI. The DNA of the CDR3 is TGTGCCAGCCGATTAGGCGGGACAGTGAACACCGGGGAGCTGTTTTTT. Its protein product is CASRLGGTVNTGELFF.